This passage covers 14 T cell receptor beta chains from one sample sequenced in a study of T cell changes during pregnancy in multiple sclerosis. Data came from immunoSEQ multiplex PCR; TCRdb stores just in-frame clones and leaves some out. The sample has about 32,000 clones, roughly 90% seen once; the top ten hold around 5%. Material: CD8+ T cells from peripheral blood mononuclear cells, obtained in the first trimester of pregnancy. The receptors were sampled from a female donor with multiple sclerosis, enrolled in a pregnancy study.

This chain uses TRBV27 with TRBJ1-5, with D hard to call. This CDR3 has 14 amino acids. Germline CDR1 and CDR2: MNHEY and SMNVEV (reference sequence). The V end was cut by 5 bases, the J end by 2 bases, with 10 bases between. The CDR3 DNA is TGTGCCAGCAGTCTCGGACTGGGCAATCAGCCCCAGCATTTT. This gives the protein CASSLGLGNQPQHF.

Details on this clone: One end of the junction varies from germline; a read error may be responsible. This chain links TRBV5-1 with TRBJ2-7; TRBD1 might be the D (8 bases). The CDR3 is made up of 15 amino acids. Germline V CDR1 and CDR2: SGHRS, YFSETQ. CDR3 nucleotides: TGCGCCAGCAGCGAAGGACAGGGAGGGGCTAGGGTCCCTTTCTTC. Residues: CASSEGQGGARVPFF.

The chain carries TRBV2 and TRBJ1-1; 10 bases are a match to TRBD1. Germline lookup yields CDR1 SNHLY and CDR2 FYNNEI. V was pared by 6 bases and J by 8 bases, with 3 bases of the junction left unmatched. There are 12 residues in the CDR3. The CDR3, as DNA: TGTGCCAGCAGGCCGGGACAGGGGGAAGCTTTCTTT. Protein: CASRPGQGEAFF.

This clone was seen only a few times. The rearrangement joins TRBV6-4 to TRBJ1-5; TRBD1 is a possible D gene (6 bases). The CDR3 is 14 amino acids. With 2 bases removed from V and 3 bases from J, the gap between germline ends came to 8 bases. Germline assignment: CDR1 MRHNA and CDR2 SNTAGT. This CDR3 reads CASSDGQPNQPQHF. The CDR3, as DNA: TGTGCCAGCAGTGACGGACAGCCCAATCAGCCCCAGCATTTT.

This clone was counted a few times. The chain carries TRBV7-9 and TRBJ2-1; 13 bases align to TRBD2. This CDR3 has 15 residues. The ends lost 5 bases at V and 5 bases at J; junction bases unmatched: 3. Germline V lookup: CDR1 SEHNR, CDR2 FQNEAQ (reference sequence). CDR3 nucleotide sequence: TGTGCCAGCAGCGCCGGACTAGCGGGAGACAATGAGCAGTTCTTC. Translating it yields CASSAGLAGDNEQFF.

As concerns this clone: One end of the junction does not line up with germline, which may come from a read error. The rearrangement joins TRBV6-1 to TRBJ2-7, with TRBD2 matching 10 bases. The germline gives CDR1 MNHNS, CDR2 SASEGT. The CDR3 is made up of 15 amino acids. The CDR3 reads CASREAGGPSYEQYF. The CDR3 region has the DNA TGTGCCAGCAGGGAAGCGGGAGGGCCCTCCTACGAGCAGTACTTC.

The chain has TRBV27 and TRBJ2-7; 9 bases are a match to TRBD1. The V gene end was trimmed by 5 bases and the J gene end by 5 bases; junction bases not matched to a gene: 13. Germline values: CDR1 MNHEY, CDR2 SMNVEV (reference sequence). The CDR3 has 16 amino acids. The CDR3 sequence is CASSPLPGQGHHEQYF. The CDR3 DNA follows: TGTGCCAGCAGTCCCCTCCCGGGACAGGGTCACCACGAGCAGTACTTC.

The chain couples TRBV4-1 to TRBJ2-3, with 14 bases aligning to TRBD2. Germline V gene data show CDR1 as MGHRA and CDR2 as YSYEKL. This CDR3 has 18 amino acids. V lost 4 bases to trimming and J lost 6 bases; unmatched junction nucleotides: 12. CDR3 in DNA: TGCGCCAGCAGCCTTCCAGCCGGGACTAGCGGGAGAGCGGATACGCAGTATTTT. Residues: CASSLPAGTSGRADTQYF.

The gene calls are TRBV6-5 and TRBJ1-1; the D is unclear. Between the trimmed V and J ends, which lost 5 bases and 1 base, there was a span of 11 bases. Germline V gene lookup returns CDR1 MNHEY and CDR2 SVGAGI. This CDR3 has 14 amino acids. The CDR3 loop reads CASSINTANTEAFF. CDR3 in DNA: TGTGCCAGCAGTATCAACACAGCGAACACTGAAGCTTTCTTT.

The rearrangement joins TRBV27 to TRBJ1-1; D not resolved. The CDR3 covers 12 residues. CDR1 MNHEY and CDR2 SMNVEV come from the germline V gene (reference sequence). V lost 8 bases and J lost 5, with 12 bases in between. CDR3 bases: TGTGCCAGCCTTTCCGGAGGGACTGAAGCTTTCTTT. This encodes CASLSGGTEAFF.

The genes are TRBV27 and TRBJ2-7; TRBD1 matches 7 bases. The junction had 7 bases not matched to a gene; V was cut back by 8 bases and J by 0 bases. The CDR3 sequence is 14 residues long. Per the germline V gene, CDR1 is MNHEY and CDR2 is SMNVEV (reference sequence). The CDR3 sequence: CASRGQESSYEQYF. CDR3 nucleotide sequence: TGTGCCAGCCGCGGACAGGAGAGCTCCTACGAGCAGTACTTC.

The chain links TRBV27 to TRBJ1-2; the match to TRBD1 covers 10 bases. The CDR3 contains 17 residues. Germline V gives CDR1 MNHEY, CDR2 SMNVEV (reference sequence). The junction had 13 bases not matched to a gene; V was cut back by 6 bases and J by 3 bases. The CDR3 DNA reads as TGTGCCAGCAGCCACATCGGACAGGGGGAGAAGGACTATGGCTACACCTTC. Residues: CASSHIGQGEKDYGYTF.

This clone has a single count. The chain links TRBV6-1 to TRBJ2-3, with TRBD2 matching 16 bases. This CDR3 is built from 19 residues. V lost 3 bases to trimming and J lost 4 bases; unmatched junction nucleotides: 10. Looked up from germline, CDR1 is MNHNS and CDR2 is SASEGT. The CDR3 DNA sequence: TGTGCCAGCAGTGAGCCGGGACTAGCGGGAGGGCTTGTCCCAGATACGCAGTATTTT. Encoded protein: CASSEPGLAGGLVPDTQYF.

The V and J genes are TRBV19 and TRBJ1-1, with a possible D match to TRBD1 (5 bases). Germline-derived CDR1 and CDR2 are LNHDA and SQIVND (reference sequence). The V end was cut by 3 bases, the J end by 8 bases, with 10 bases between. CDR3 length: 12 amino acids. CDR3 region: CASSIPDREAFF. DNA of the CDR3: TGTGCCAGTAGTATCCCTGACAGAGAAGCTTTCTTT.